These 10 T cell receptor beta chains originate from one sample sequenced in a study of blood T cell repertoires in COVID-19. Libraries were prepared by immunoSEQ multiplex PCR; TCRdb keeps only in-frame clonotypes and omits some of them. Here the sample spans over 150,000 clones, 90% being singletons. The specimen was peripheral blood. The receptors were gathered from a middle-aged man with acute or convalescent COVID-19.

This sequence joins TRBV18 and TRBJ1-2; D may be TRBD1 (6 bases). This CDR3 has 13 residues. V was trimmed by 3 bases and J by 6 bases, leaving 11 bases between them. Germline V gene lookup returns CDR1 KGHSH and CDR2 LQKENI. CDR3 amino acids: CASSPLDSDGYTF. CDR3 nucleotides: TGTGCCAGCTCACCCCTGGACAGCGATGGCTACACCTTC.

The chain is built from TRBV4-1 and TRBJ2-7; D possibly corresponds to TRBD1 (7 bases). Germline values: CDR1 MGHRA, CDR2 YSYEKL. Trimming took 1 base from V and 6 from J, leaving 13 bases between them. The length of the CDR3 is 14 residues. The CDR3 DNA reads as TGCGCCAGCAGCCAAGCCGCAGGGGGGCGCGAGCAGTACGTC. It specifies CASSQAAGGREQYV.

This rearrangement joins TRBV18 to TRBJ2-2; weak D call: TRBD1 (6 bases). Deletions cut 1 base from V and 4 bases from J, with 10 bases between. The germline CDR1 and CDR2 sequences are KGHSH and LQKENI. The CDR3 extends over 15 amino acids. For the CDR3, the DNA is TGTGCCAGCTCACCACGGACAGTTCTCACCGGGGAGCTGTTTTTT. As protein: CASSPRTVLTGELFF.

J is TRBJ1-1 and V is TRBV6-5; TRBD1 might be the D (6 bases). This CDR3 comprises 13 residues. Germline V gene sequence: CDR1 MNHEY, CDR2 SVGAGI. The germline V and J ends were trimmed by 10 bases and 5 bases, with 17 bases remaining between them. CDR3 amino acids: CATYPGAGTEAFF. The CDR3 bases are TGTGCCACTTATCCAGGGGCTGGAACTGAAGCTTTCTTT.

CDR3 DNA sequence: TGTGCCAGCTCACCCACGGGAGATACGCAGTATTTT. Translated, it gives CASSPTGDTQYF. This sequence joins TRBV18 and TRBJ2-3; D ambiguous. Per the germline V gene, CDR1 is KGHSH and CDR2 is LQKENI. The V gene lost 3 bases and the J gene lost 5 bases, with 6 bases spanning the gap. The CDR3 is 12 amino acids.

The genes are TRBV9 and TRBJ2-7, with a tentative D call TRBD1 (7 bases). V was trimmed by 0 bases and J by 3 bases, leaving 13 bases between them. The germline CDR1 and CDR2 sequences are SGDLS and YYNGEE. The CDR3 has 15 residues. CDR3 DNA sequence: TGTGCCAGCAGCGTAGGCGGGACAGCCTTCTACGAGCAGTACTTC. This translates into CASSVGGTAFYEQYF. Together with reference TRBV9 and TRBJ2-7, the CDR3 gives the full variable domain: DSGVTQTPKHLITATGQRVTLRCSPRSGDLSVYWYQQSLDQGLQFLIQYYNGEERAKGNILERFSAQQFPDLHSELNLSSLELGDSALYFCASSVGGTAFYEQYFGPGTRLTVT.

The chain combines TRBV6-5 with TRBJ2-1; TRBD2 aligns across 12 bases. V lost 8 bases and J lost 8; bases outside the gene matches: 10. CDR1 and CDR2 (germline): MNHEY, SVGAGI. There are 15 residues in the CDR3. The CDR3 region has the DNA TGTGCCAGCTACTCGACTAGCGGGAGCCCGGATGAGCAGTTCTTC. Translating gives CASYSTSGSPDEQFF.

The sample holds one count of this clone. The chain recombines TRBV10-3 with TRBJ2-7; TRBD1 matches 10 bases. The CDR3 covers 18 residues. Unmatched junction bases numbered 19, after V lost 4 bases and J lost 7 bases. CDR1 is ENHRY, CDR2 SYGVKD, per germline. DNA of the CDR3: TGTGCCATCAGTGTCCACTCACCGGGACAGGGGAAGGGCTCTGAGCAGTACGTC. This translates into CAISVHSPGQGKGSEQYV.

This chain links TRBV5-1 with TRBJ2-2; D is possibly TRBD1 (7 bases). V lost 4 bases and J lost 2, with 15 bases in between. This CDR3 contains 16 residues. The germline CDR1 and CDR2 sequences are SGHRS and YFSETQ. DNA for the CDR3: TGCGCCAGCAGCCGTGGAGGGGGCACTAACACCGGGGAGCTGTTTTTT. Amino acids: CASSRGGGTNTGELFF.

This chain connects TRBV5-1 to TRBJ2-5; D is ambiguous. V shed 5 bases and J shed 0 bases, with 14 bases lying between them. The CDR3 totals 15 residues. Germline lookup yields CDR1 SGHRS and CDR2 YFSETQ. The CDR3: CASRLQFLDQETQYF. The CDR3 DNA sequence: TGCGCCAGCAGATTACAGTTTCTGGACCAAGAGACCCAGTACTTC.